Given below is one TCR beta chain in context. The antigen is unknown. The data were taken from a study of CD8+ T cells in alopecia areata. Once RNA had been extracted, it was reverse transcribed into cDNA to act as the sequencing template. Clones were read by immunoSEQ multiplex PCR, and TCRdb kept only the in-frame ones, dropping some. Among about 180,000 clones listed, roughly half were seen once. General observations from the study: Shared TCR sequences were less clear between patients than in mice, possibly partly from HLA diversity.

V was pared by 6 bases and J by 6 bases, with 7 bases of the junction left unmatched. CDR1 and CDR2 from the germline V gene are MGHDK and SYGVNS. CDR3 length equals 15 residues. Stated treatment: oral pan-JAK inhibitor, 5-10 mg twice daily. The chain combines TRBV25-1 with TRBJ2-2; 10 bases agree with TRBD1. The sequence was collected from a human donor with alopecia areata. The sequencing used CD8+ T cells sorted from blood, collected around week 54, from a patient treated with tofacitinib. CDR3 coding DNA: TGTGCCAGCAGAACCGGGACAGGGGTGGCCGGGGAGCTGTTTTTT. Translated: CASRTGTGVAGELFF.